Listed here are 29 T cell receptor beta chains from one sample, sequenced in a study of blood T cell repertoires in COVID-19. TCRdb's copy holds only in-frame clones and misses some; the assay was immunoSEQ multiplex PCR. This table has approximately 200,000 clones, 84% appearing once. Sequencing was performed on PBMCs or T cells enriched from blood (not recorded which). The source of these receptors is a man in his forties or fifties who had recovered from COVID-19.

This sequence joins TRBV5-8 and TRBJ1-2, with a tentative D call TRBD1 (5 bases). CDR3 length equals 11 residues. The V gene lost 7 bases and the J gene lost 5 bases, with 9 bases spanning the gap. Germline V gives CDR1 SGHTS, CDR2 YDEGEE. The CDR3 protein is CASGAGYGYTF. In DNA, the CDR3 is TGTGCCAGCGGGGCAGGGTATGGCTACACCTTC.

This chain joins TRBV9 and TRBJ2-7; 10 positions match TRBD2. The CDR3 is 15 amino acids. The V segment lost 2 bases and the J segment 4 bases; nucleotides outside the gene matches: 6. Per germline, CDR1 SGDLS and CDR2 YYNGEE. CDR3 sequence: CASSVQAGGLYEQYF. CDR3 in DNA: TGTGCCAGCAGCGTTCAAGCGGGGGGGCTTTACGAGCAGTACTTC.

The rearrangement joins TRBV5-4 to TRBJ2-3, with 8 positions matching TRBD2. Per the germline V gene, CDR1 is SGHNT and CDR2 is YYREEE (reference sequence). This CDR3 comprises 17 residues. The trim removed 2 bases at V and 3 bases at J, leaving 11 bases unmatched. CDR3 sequence: CASSFYIAGGATDTQYF. CDR3 bases: TGTGCCAGCAGCTTTTATATCGCGGGGGGCGCAACAGATACGCAGTATTTT.

The chain joins TRBV5-4 to TRBJ2-5, with unresolved D. V lost 1 base to trimming and J lost 6 bases, with 10 bases between them. The CDR3 is made up of 13 amino acids. Germline lookup yields CDR1 SGHNT and CDR2 YYREEE (reference sequence). The chain's CDR3 is CASSLLHRKTQYF. CDR3 coding DNA: TGTGCCAGCAGCTTGCTTCATAGAAAGACCCAGTACTTC. Full variable domain (outside the CDR3, taken from reference TRBV5-4 and TRBJ2-5): ETGVTQSPTHLIKTRGQQVTLRCSSQSGHNTVSWYQQALGQGPQFIFQYYREEENGRGNFPPRFSGLQFPNYSSELNVNALELDDSALYLCASSLLHRKTQYFGPGTRLLVL.

This rearrangement joins TRBV11-2 to TRBJ1-2, with D perhaps TRBD1 (6 bases). This CDR3 is built from 15 residues. With 5 bases removed from V and 0 bases from J, the gap between germline ends came to 13 bases. Germline lookup yields CDR1 SGHAT and CDR2 FQNNGV. CDR3 amino acids: CASSTEQGSNYGYTF. The CDR3 bases are TGTGCCAGCAGCACCGAACAGGGTTCTAACTATGGCTACACCTTC.

The V call is TRBV18, the J call TRBJ2-1; the match to TRBD1 covers 10 bases. V gave up 3 bases and J gave up 7 bases; unmatched junction bases: 15. CDR1 is KGHSH and CDR2 is LQKENI in the germline V gene. The CDR3 sequence is 18 residues long. The CDR3: CASSPRVGGQGGLNEQFF. The CDR3 DNA reads TGTGCCAGCTCACCGCGAGTGGGCGGACAGGGGGGGTTGAATGAGCAGTTCTTC.

This chain connects TRBV6-1 to TRBJ1-2; D is unclear. With 1 base removed from V and 2 bases from J, the gap between germline ends came to 11 bases. The CDR3 loop spans 15 amino acids. Germline V gene lookup returns CDR1 MNHNS and CDR2 SASEGT. This CDR3 is CASSEGGGRNYGYTF. The CDR3 DNA sequence: TGTGCCAGCAGTGAAGGGGGAGGAAGAAACTATGGCTACACCTTC.

The CDR3 DNA reads as TGTGCCAGCAGTTCCTCTTGGAGACAGGGGGCAACTAGGACTAATGAAAAACTGTTTTTT. Encoded protein: CASSSSWRQGATRTNEKLFF. This sequence joins TRBV28 and TRBJ1-4; 10 bases are shared with TRBD1. CDR3 length: 20 residues. The germline gives CDR1 MDHEN, CDR2 SYDVKM. The V gene end was trimmed by 4 bases and the J gene end by 2 bases; junction bases not matched to a gene: 16.

The genes are TRBV24-1 and TRBJ2-7; 8 positions match TRBD1. Germline values: CDR1 KGHDR, CDR2 SFDVKD. The CDR3 contains 14 residues. Germline trimming cut 4 bases from V and 8 bases from J; bases unmatched to any gene: 9. CDR3 sequence (DNA): TGTGCCACCAGTGAATCCGGACAGGGTAGAAAGCAGTACTTC. Residues: CATSESGQGRKQYF.

This clone was found a few times. This chain joins TRBV23-1 and TRBJ2-7, with D unresolved. TRBV23-1 is flagged as an ORF with uncertain function. CDR3 size: 13 residues. Trimming removed 3 bases at V and 4 bases at J, with 10 bases between. In DNA, the CDR3 is TGCGCCAGCAGTCACGGTCTAGAATACGAGCAGTACTTC. Translated, it gives CASSHGLEYEQYF.

This clone has just one count. For the CDR3, the DNA is TGTGCCAGCAGTGAAATTCAGGGTTTGGGAAACACCATATATTTT. It codes for CASSEIQGLGNTIYF. The J gene is TRBJ1-3, the V gene TRBV6-1; TRBD1 might be the D (5 bases). The CDR3 loop spans 15 amino acids. Germline V gene data show CDR1 as MNHNS and CDR2 as SASEGT. Deletions cut 2 bases from V and 4 bases from J, with 12 bases between.

The gene calls are TRBV27 and TRBJ1-4, with TRBD1 matching over 12 bases. This CDR3 spans 16 amino acids. Germline CDR1 and CDR2: MNHEY and SMNVEV (reference sequence). The junction had 10 bases not matched to a gene; V was cut back by 6 bases and J by 8 bases. Here the CDR3 DNA reads TGTGCCAGCAGCCTAAGAGGGACAGGGGGCGAAGAAAAACTGTTTTTT. It codes for CASSLRGTGGEEKLFF.

Regarding this clone: Sequence at one end of the junction differs from germline and may be a read error. The chain couples TRBV7-9 to TRBJ2-7; a weak D match, TRBD2 (5 bases). The CDR3 loop spans 11 amino acids. Germline-derived CDR1 and CDR2 are SEHNR and FQNEAQ (reference sequence). The CDR3 nucleotides are TGTGCCAGCAGTAGACGGGGTCACCTTACCTTC. It specifies CASSRRGHLTF.

The chain combines TRBV2 with TRBJ2-3, with unresolved D. CDR3 length: 13 amino acids. The germline gives CDR1 SNHLY, CDR2 FYNNEI. Trimming took off 2 bases at V and 7 bases at J, with 10 bases between the two ends. CDR3 amino acids: CASSESPYNTQYF. The DNA of the CDR3 is TGTGCCAGCAGTGAATCGCCTTACAATACGCAGTATTTT. Together with reference TRBV2 and TRBJ2-3, the CDR3 gives the full variable domain: EPEVTQTPSHQVTQMGQEVILRCVPISNHLYFYWYRQILGQKVEFLVSFYNNEISEKSEIFDDQFSVERPDGSNFTLKIRSTKLEDSAMYFCASSESPYNTQYFGPGTRLTVL.

This clone was detected only once. The chain has TRBV5-1 and TRBJ2-2; 9 bases are shared with TRBD1. Germline V gene lookup returns CDR1 SGHRS and CDR2 YFSETQ. The CDR3 sequence is 16 residues long. Unmatched junction bases numbered 7, after V lost 3 bases and J lost 4 bases. The DNA for the CDR3 is TGCGCCAGCAGCTCTACCGACAGGGGGTCCACCGGGGAGCTGTTTTTT. Its protein is CASSSTDRGSTGELFF. Using reference TRBV5-1 and TRBJ2-2 for the parts outside the CDR3, the full variable domain is KAGVTQTPRYLIKTRGQQVTLSCSPISGHRSVSWYQQTPGQGLQFLFEYFSETQRNKGNFPGRFSGRQFSNSRSEMNVSTLELGDSALYLCASSSTDRGSTGELFFGEGSRLTVL.

The chain uses TRBV6-5 and TRBJ1-1; a possible D gene is TRBD1 (6 bases). From germline, CDR1 is MNHEY and CDR2 SVGAGI. Trimming left V 4 bases short and J 5 bases short, with 20 bases between. This CDR3 has 16 residues. In nucleotides, the CDR3 is TGTGCCAGCAGTTCCGGGACACCCGACTCAGGGACTGAAGCTTTCTTT. Protein: CASSSGTPDSGTEAFF.

This clone showed up many times. The rearrangement links TRBV5-1 to TRBJ1-5, with 7 bases fitting TRBD1. The CDR3 loop spans 14 amino acids. CDR1 SGHRS and CDR2 YFSETQ come from the germline V gene. V was pared by 4 bases and J by 6 bases, with 7 bases of the junction left unmatched. CDR3 sequence: CASSPGQLGQPQHF. CDR3 DNA sequence: TGCGCCAGCAGCCCGGGACAGCTAGGTCAGCCCCAGCATTTT.

This clone showed up just a few times. The genes are TRBV2 and TRBJ2-3; 9 bases align to TRBD1. The CDR3 covers 15 residues. The junction had 2 bases not matched to a gene; V was cut back by 3 bases and J by 1 base. Germline CDR1 reads SNHLY; CDR2 reads FYNNEI. The chain's CDR3 is CASSDRTGGTDTQYF. CDR3 DNA sequence: TGTGCCAGCAGTGATCGGACAGGGGGCACAGATACGCAGTATTTT. The full variable domain, in which reference TRBV2 and TRBJ2-3 provide the parts outside the CDR3, is EPEVTQTPSHQVTQMGQEVILRCVPISNHLYFYWYRQILGQKVEFLVSFYNNEISEKSEIFDDQFSVERPDGSNFTLKIRSTKLEDSAMYFCASSDRTGGTDTQYFGPGTRLTVL.

Here the CDR3 DNA reads TGCGCCAGCAGCGACCACGGACAGGGGGGTGGCTACACCTTC. Protein: CASSDHGQGGGYTF. This rearrangement joins TRBV5-1 to TRBJ1-2, with 10 bases that match TRBD1. This CDR3 is built from 14 residues. Germline loops: CDR1 SGHRS, CDR2 YFSETQ. Trimming at V came to 4 bases and at J to 7 bases, leaving 7 bases not matched to a gene.

This chain links TRBV5-1 with TRBJ2-2, with TRBD1 matching over 7 bases. The J segment lost 6 bases and the V segment lost 4 bases, leaving 6 bases of the junction unmatched. CDR1 and CDR2 (germline): SGHRS, YFSETQ. This CDR3 comprises 14 residues. CDR3 sequence (DNA): TGCGCCAGCAGCGTCCGGGACAGCGCCGGGGAGCTGTTTTTT. Protein sequence: CASSVRDSAGELFF.

The chain is built from TRBV19 and TRBJ2-7; 10 bases fit TRBD2. The CDR3 sequence is 15 residues long. The germline CDR1 and CDR2 sequences are LNHDA and SQIVND (reference sequence). The V gene end was trimmed by 5 bases and the J gene end by 2 bases; junction bases not matched to a gene: 6. CDR3 in DNA: TGTGCCAGTAGTCCATTAGCGGGGGGAACCTACGAGCAGTACTTC. Protein sequence: CASSPLAGGTYEQYF.

The chain couples TRBV6-5 to TRBJ1-1; 12 bases are shared with TRBD1. Per germline, CDR1 MNHEY and CDR2 SVGAGI. CDR3 size: 15 residues. CDR3 in amino acids: CASERDRGRNTEAFF. CDR3 nucleotides: TGTGCATCTGAGCGGGACAGGGGGCGGAACACTGAAGCTTTCTTT.

DNA for the CDR3: TGTGCCATCAGTGATGGCCTAGCGGGGGAACCTTACCAAGAGACCCAGTACTTC. This codes for CAISDGLAGEPYQETQYF. The gene calls are TRBV10-3 and TRBJ2-5; the match to TRBD2 covers 10 bases. The CDR3 is 18 amino acids. J gave up 0 bases and V 3 bases, and 10 bases lay outside the gene matches. The V gene's germline CDR1 is ENHRY and CDR2 SYGVKD.

The V gene is TRBV18, the J gene TRBJ1-1; no definite D call. The CDR3 has 13 amino acids. Looked up from germline, CDR1 is KGHSH and CDR2 is LQKENI. The V end lost 4 bases, the J end lost 3 bases, and 9 bases lay between the germline ends. The CDR3, as DNA: TGTGCCAGCTCACAGCGGAGGGACACTGAAGCTTTCTTT. It is translated as CASSQRRDTEAFF.

The chain employs TRBV7-9 and TRBJ2-1, with 12 positions matching TRBD1. The V segment lost 6 bases and the J segment 10 bases; nucleotides outside the gene matches: 7. The CDR3 has 14 amino acids. Germline V CDR1 and CDR2: SEHNR, FQNEAQ (reference sequence). CDR3 region: CASREGQGAYEQFF. CDR3 DNA: TGTGCCAGCAGGGAGGGACAGGGGGCATACGAGCAGTTCTTC.

The rearrangement links TRBV5-1 to TRBJ2-5, with 8 nucleotides matching TRBD1. The ends lost 4 bases at V and 1 base at J; junction bases unmatched: 9. CDR1 and CDR2 from the germline V gene are SGHRS and YFSETQ. The CDR3 spans 16 residues. Written as DNA, the CDR3 is TGCGCCAGCAGCGGCGTACCAGGGGGCTCCCAAGAGACCCAGTACTTC. It codes for CASSGVPGGSQETQYF.

V usage is TRBV7-3 and J usage is TRBJ2-1; D possibly corresponds to TRBD2 (6 bases). Per germline, CDR1 SGHTA and CDR2 FQGTGA. The CDR3 has 16 amino acids. The V and J ends lost 5 bases and 1 base respectively, with 15 bases between them. CDR3 nucleotide sequence: TGTGCCAGCAGCCCCACTAGCTCTTTTTCCTACAATGAGCAGTTCTTC. This encodes CASSPTSSFSYNEQFF.

The sample holds one count of this clone. V and J are TRBV18 and TRBJ2-1, with 12 bases that match TRBD2. This CDR3 is 18 amino acids long. V shed 0 bases and J 0 bases; nucleotides not matched to a gene: 3. The germline V gene has CDR1 KGHSH and CDR2 LQKENI. The CDR3 here is CASSPPLAGGVSYNEQFF. CDR3 sequence (DNA): TGTGCCAGCTCACCACCCCTAGCGGGGGGGGTCTCCTACAATGAGCAGTTCTTC.

V and J are TRBV27 and TRBJ2-7, with TRBD1 identical over 7 bases. Germline trimming cut 0 bases from V and 2 bases from J; bases unmatched to any gene: 7. Germline CDR1 reads MNHEY; CDR2 reads SMNVEV (reference sequence). This CDR3 region has 16 residues. CDR3 amino acids: CASSLSGGDLAYEQYF. The CDR3 region has the DNA TGTGCCAGCAGTTTATCAGGGGGCGATCTAGCCTACGAGCAGTACTTC.